A single T cell receptor (beta chain) is shown here with its context. Its antigen is unknown. This record comes from a study of cytomegalovirus exposure and HLA in healthy donors. On the study more broadly: Clustering assigned 70% to 85% of the approximately 400 genotyped donors to the Caucasian-associated ancestry cluster.

Vbeta (60) and Jbeta (13) primers were used in the PCR. Assay used: immunoSEQ multiplex PCR; TCRdb lists only in-frame clones, some missing. The profile shows 140,000 or so clones, roughly 85% of them singletons. Findings and caveats of the study: Likely technical artifact: a cluster of highly shared sequence variants. The dataset shows that most TCR sequences were rare, while some public TCRs occurred in many donors.

This TCR was recovered from a male donor in good health and CMV-seronegative. Sequenced sample: PBMCs.

The CDR3 DNA reads as TGTGCCAGCAGTTCCTCAACAGGGGGCGGTGGGGAGCTGTTTTTT. Amino acids: CASSSSTGGGGELFF. The V call is TRBV6-5, the J call TRBJ2-2; TRBD1 agrees at 9 bases. CDR1 is MNHEY and CDR2 is SVGAGI in the germline V gene. The CDR3 spans 15 residues. V lost 4 bases, J lost 8 bases, and 8 bases stayed unmatched.